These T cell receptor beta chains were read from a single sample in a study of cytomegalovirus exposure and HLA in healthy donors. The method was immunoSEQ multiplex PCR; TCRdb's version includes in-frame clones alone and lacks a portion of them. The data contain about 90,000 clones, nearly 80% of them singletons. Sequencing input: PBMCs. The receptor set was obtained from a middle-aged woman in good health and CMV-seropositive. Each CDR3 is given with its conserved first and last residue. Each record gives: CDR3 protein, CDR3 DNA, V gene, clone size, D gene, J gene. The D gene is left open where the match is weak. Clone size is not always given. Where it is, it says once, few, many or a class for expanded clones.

cdr3_aa: CASTPQGTDTQYF
cdr3_nt: TGTGCCAGCACGCCCCAGGGCACAGATACGCAGTATTTT
v_call: TRBV6-6
clone_size: few
d_call: NA
j_call: TRBJ2-3

cdr3_aa: CASSSGGGGAGSLLEQYF
cdr3_nt: TGTGCCAGCAGTTCGGGGGGGGGCGGGGCGGGCAGTTTGTTGGAGCAGTACTTC
v_call: TRBV28
clone_size: NA
d_call: TRBD2
j_call: TRBJ2-7

cdr3_aa: CASTFTYEMRDIQYF
cdr3_nt: TGTGCCAGCACCTTCACGTATGAGATGAGAGACATTCAGTACTTC
v_call: TRBV27
clone_size: NA
d_call: NA
j_call: TRBJ2-4

cdr3_aa: CASGRVAGPGTDTQYF
cdr3_nt: TGTGCCAGCGGGCGAGTAGCGGGACCGGGCACAGATACGCAGTATTTT
v_call: TRBV27
clone_size: NA
d_call: TRBD2
j_call: TRBJ2-3

cdr3_aa: CASNISPGQKQETQYF
cdr3_nt: TGTGCCAGCAATATTTCCCCGGGACAGAAACAAGAGACCCAGTACTTC
v_call: TRBV28
clone_size: NA
d_call: TRBD1
j_call: TRBJ2-5

cdr3_aa: CASSSNRGSTDTQYF
cdr3_nt: TGTGCCAGCAGCTCCAACAGGGGATCGACAGATACGCAGTATTTT
v_call: TRBV7-3
clone_size: NA
d_call: TRBD1
j_call: TRBJ2-3

cdr3_aa: CASRLSKDRGQDTQYF
cdr3_nt: TGTGCCAGCAGGCTTAGCAAGGACAGGGGGCAAGATACGCAGTATTTT
v_call: TRBV27
clone_size: NA
d_call: TRBD1
j_call: TRBJ2-3

cdr3_aa: CASSETSGAYEQYF
cdr3_nt: TGTGCCAGCAGTGAGACTAGCGGGGCCTACGAGCAGTACTTC
v_call: TRBV11-2
clone_size: NA
d_call: TRBD2
j_call: TRBJ2-7

cdr3_aa: CASSSGLAVYEQYF
cdr3_nt: TGTGCCAGCAGCTCCGGACTAGCGGTCTACGAGCAGTACTTC
v_call: TRBV27
clone_size: once
d_call: TRBD2
j_call: TRBJ2-7

cdr3_aa: CASSWDLGTRVHEQFF
cdr3_nt: TGTGCCAGCAGCTGGGACCTCGGGACTAGAGTCCATGAGCAGTTCTTC
v_call: TRBV5-6
clone_size: NA
d_call: TRBD2
j_call: TRBJ2-1

cdr3_aa: CASSLLVGEQFF
cdr3_nt: TGTGCCAGTAGCCTTCTAGTTGGTGAGCAGTTCTTC
v_call: TRBV19
clone_size: medium-sized
d_call: NA
j_call: TRBJ2-1

cdr3_aa: CASSEWGGSAQHF
cdr3_nt: TGTGCCAGCAGTGAATGGGGGGGGTCGGCCCAGCATTTT
v_call: TRBV25-1
clone_size: NA
d_call: NA
j_call: TRBJ1-5

cdr3_aa: CAVQRDSHGTQYF
cdr3_nt: TGTGCCGTCCAGCGGGACTCCCACGGCACGCAGTATTTT
v_call: TRBV6-1
clone_size: NA
d_call: TRBD2
j_call: TRBJ2-3

cdr3_aa: CASSIRPGGYNYGYTF
cdr3_nt: TGTGCCAGTAGTATAAGGCCAGGGGGCTACAACTATGGCTACACCTTC
v_call: TRBV19
clone_size: NA
d_call: TRBD1
j_call: TRBJ1-2

cdr3_aa: CASSDSAPDTQYF
cdr3_nt: TGTGCCAGCAGTGACTCGGCCCCAGATACGCAGTATTTT
v_call: TRBV6-4
clone_size: many
d_call: NA
j_call: TRBJ2-3

cdr3_aa: CASSSVEGYEQYF
cdr3_nt: TGTGCCAGCAGCTCCGTGGAGGGGTACGAGCAGTACTTC
v_call: TRBV5-6
clone_size: NA
d_call: NA
j_call: TRBJ2-7

cdr3_aa: CASSPRTGEGEQYF
cdr3_nt: TGTGCCAGCAGCCCCCGGACAGGGGAAGGGGAGCAGTACTTC
v_call: TRBV11-2
clone_size: NA
d_call: TRBD1
j_call: TRBJ2-5

cdr3_aa: CASSIIERFEQFF
cdr3_nt: TGTGCCAGTAGTATTATCGAGAGATTTGAGCAGTTCTTC
v_call: TRBV19
clone_size: NA
d_call: NA
j_call: TRBJ2-1

cdr3_aa: CSSSLGPEKLFF
cdr3_nt: TGTTCCAGCAGCTTAGGGCCAGAAAAACTGTTTTTT
v_call: TRBV7-9
clone_size: NA
d_call: NA
j_call: TRBJ1-4

cdr3_aa: CASSPTPVGLAGGNTQYF
cdr3_nt: TGTGCCAGCAGCCCGACGCCAGTGGGACTAGCGGGAGGTAATACGCAGTATTTT
v_call: TRBV7-3
clone_size: once
d_call: TRBD2
j_call: TRBJ2-3

cdr3_aa: CSVGTSGSSYEQYF
cdr3_nt: TGCAGCGTTGGGACTAGCGGGAGTTCCTACGAGCAGTACTTC
v_call: TRBV29-1
clone_size: NA
d_call: TRBD2
j_call: TRBJ2-7

cdr3_aa: CSVGLVRDEQYF
cdr3_nt: TGCAGCGTTGGGCTGGTTCGGGACGAGCAGTACTTC
v_call: TRBV29-1
clone_size: NA
d_call: NA
j_call: TRBJ2-7

cdr3_aa: CASSVDGGEGYEQYF
cdr3_nt: TGTGCCAGCAGCGTAGACGGGGGAGAGGGATACGAGCAGTACTTC
v_call: TRBV9
clone_size: NA
d_call: NA
j_call: TRBJ2-7

cdr3_aa: CASSQGAKDFYEQYF
cdr3_nt: TGCGCCAGCAGCCAAGGGGCTAAGGACTTCTACGAGCAGTACTTC
v_call: TRBV4-1
clone_size: few
d_call: NA
j_call: TRBJ2-7

cdr3_aa: CAISGGTSGTYNEQFF
cdr3_nt: TGTGCCATCAGTGGGGGGACTAGCGGGACGTACAATGAGCAGTTCTTC
v_call: TRBV10-3
clone_size: NA
d_call: TRBD2
j_call: TRBJ2-1